The 28 T cell receptor beta chains listed next were all sequenced from one sample in a study of human CD8 memory T cell subsets. TPEX cells were early memory CD8+ T cells (CCR7+ PD-1+ TIGIT+) that had exhausted-like traits. Construction of TCR beta libraries was accomplished by means of UMI-labeled 5' RACE. One entry per CDR3 protein, without DNA, is what TCRdb gives after re-calling the 5' RACE reads. The sample totals about 6,600 distinct CDR3 sequences; its top ten clones hold under 25%. The material sequenced was CD8+ T cells from PBMCs. The receptors here all came from a human donor in good health.

This chain joins TRBV12-3 or TRBV12-4 and TRBJ1-1; TCRdb returns TRBD1, unconfirmable since there is no DNA. CDR3 length equals 14 residues. CDR3 in amino acids: CASSYLGGNTEAFF.

The chain joins TRBV18 to TRBJ1-2. Germline CDR1 KGHSH, CDR2 LQKENI. The CDR3 is 15 amino acids. The CDR3: CASSPTGGDFPGYTF.

This chain links TRBV11-2 with TRBJ2-2; there is no DNA to check the TCRdb D call of TRBD2. The length of the CDR3 is 17 residues. Germline CDR1 reads SGHAT; CDR2 reads FQNNGV. The CDR3 sequence: CASSLGATSGRTGELFF. Together with reference TRBV11-2 and TRBJ2-2, the CDR3 gives the full variable domain: EAGVAQSPRYKIIEKRQSVAFWCNPISGHATLYWYQQILGQGPKLLIQFQNNGVVDDSQLPKDRFSAERLKGVDSTLKIQPAKLEDSAVYLCASSLGATSGRTGELFFGEGSRLTVL.

The chain joins TRBV9 to TRBJ2-7; the D gene TCRdb calls, TRBD2, cannot be checked with no DNA. The germline gives CDR1 SGDLS, CDR2 YYNGEE. CDR3 size: 16 residues. The CDR3 spells CASSPPPGRGNYEQYF. Filled out from reference TRBV9 and TRBJ2-7, the complete variable domain reads DSGVTQTPKHLITATGQRVTLRCSPRSGDLSVYWYQQSLDQGLQFLIQYYNGEERAKGNILERFSAQQFPDLHSELNLSSLELGDSALYFCASSPPPGRGNYEQYFGPGTRLTVT.

The genes are TRBV20-1 and TRBJ2-7; TCRdb designates TRBD2, a call that cannot be tested without DNA. The CDR3 runs to 14 residues. Germline V gene lookup returns CDR1 DFQATT and CDR2 SNEGSKA (reference sequence). The CDR3: CSASGSGPNGEQYF.

According to its frequency, this clonotype is medium-sized. This chain connects TRBV9 to TRBJ2-1. The CDR3 is made up of 12 amino acids. Germline V gene data show CDR1 as SGDLS and CDR2 as YYNGEE. The CDR3 loop reads CASSGLLPEQFF. The full variable domain, with the rest looked up from reference TRBV9 and TRBJ2-1, is DSGVTQTPKHLITATGQRVTLRCSPRSGDLSVYWYQQSLDQGLQFLIQYYNGEERAKGNILERFSAQQFPDLHSELNLSSLELGDSALYFCASSGLLPEQFFGPGTRLTVL.

The chain links TRBV2 to TRBJ2-5; TCRdb outputs TRBD2, but without DNA this stays unchecked. The CDR3 runs 14 residues. Germline V gene lookup returns CDR1 SNHLY and CDR2 FYNNEI. The CDR3 loop is CASSDMGVWETQYF.

This chain links TRBV7-2 with TRBJ2-1; TCRdb outputs TRBD1, but without DNA this stays unchecked. Per the germline V gene, CDR1 is SGHTA and CDR2 is FQGNSA. This CDR3 is built from 16 residues. CDR3 loop: CASSLSTGISYNEQFF. Combining the CDR3 with reference TRBV7-2 and TRBJ2-1 gives the whole variable domain GAGVSQSPSNKVTEKGKDVELRCDPISGHTALYWYRQSLGQGLEFLIYFQGNSAPDKSGLPSDRFSAERTGGSVSTLTIQRTQQEDSAVYLCASSLSTGISYNEQFFGPGTRLTVL.

V gene TRBV5-6 combines with J gene TRBJ1-2; TCRdb indicates TRBD1, and absent DNA this call remains unverified. Germline V gives CDR1 SGHDT, CDR2 YYEEEE. The CDR3 contains 14 residues. The CDR3 protein is CASSSRQGGIGYTF. Variable domain in full (rest from reference TRBV5-6 and TRBJ1-2): DAGVTQSPTHLIKTRGQQVTLRCSPKSGHDTVSWYQQALGQGPQFIFQYYEEEERQRGNFPDRFSGHQFPNYSSELNVNALLLGDSALYLCASSSRQGGIGYTFGSGTRLTVV.

The V call is TRBV28, the J call TRBJ2-7; without DNA, the TCRdb call of TRBD1 cannot be checked. CDR1 and CDR2 (germline): MDHEN, SYDVKM. The CDR3 sequence is 14 residues long. The CDR3 loop is CASSSLEGAYEQYF.

This chain joins TRBV20-1 and TRBJ2-7; TCRdb selects TRBD1, and the lack of DNA leaves this call unchecked. This CDR3 has 13 residues. Looked up from germline, CDR1 is DFQATT and CDR2 is SNEGSKA (reference sequence). The CDR3 sequence: CSAAGPDSYEQYF.

This chain joins TRBV5-1 and TRBJ2-3. CDR1 is SGHRS, CDR2 YFSETQ, per germline. This CDR3 spans 15 amino acids. CDR3 in amino acids: CASSLGVGSTDTQYF.

Judged by frequency, this clonotype is medium-sized. The chain recombines TRBV7-9 with TRBJ2-7; there is no DNA to check the TCRdb D call of TRBD2. The CDR3 is made up of 14 amino acids. CDR1 and CDR2 from the germline V gene are SEHNR and FQNEAQ (reference sequence). This chain's CDR3 is CASSLGGRPYEQYF.

The rearrangement links TRBV25-1 to TRBJ1-1. Germline lookup yields CDR1 MGHDK and CDR2 SYGVNS. The CDR3 covers 13 residues. CDR3: CASIDSMNTEAFF.

This chain joins TRBV4-1 and TRBJ2-7. There are 14 residues in the CDR3. In germline, CDR1 is MGHRA, CDR2 YSYEKL. The CDR3 sequence: CASSQDERGYEQYF.

The chain combines TRBV28 with TRBJ2-7; lacking DNA, the TRBD2 call made by TCRdb goes unchecked. CDR1 MDHEN and CDR2 SYDVKM come from the germline V gene. The CDR3 runs to 15 residues. CDR3 region: CASSFRLAGWDEQYF.

The V and J genes are TRBV14 and TRBJ2-7; TCRdb's D gene call, TRBD2, goes unchecked for lack of DNA. The CDR3 spans 14 residues. Germline CDR1 and CDR2: SGHDN and FVKESK. The CDR3: CASSRGERPYEQYF.

Its frequency marks this clonotype as medium-sized. The chain joins TRBV15 to TRBJ2-2. The CDR3 runs 13 residues. Germline V gene data show CDR1 as LNHNV and CDR2 as YYDKDF (reference sequence). The CDR3 is CATSSTKTGELFF.

The chain joins TRBV29-1 to TRBJ1-2; without DNA, the TCRdb call of TRBD1 cannot be checked. Germline V CDR1 and CDR2: SQVTM, ANQGSEA. The CDR3 totals 14 residues. The CDR3 loop is CSVEAVGQGNGYTF. The whole variable domain, filled in from reference TRBV29-1 and TRBJ1-2, reads SAVISQKPSRDICQRGTSLTIQCQVDSQVTMMFWYRQQPGQSLTLIATANQGSEATYESGFVIDKFPISRPNLTFSTLTVSNMSPEDSSIYLCSVEAVGQGNGYTFGSGTRLTVV.

Considering frequency, this clonotype is medium-sized (0.01 to 0.1%). The V call is TRBV12-3 or TRBV12-4, the J call TRBJ2-2. The CDR3 is made up of 13 amino acids. The CDR3 protein is CASSLAAPGELFF.

This chain uses TRBV29-1 with TRBJ2-7; lacking DNA, the TRBD1 call made by TCRdb goes unchecked. The CDR3 runs to 13 residues. Germline V CDR1 and CDR2: SQVTM, ANQGSEA. CDR3 sequence reads: CSVEDRGTYEQYF.

This clonotype is identified as medium-sized from frequency. This sequence joins TRBV20-1 and TRBJ2-3; TCRdb indicates TRBD2, and absent DNA this call remains unverified. Germline CDR1 DFQATT, CDR2 SNEGSKA (reference sequence). The CDR3 runs 17 residues. CDR3: CSANLEAGLMVPDTQYF.

This chain uses TRBV7-9 with TRBJ1-1; no DNA is available, so the TRBD1 call from TCRdb remains unchecked. Germline CDR1 is SEHNR and CDR2 is FQNEAQ (reference sequence). The CDR3 contains 15 residues. The CDR3 sequence: CASSLARTGLTEAFF. Drawing the rest from reference TRBV7-9 and TRBJ1-1, the complete variable domain is DTGVSQNPRHKITKRGQNVTFRCDPISEHNRLYWYRQTLGQGPEFLTYFQNEAQLEKSRLLSDRFSAERPKGSFSTLEIQRTEQGDSAMYLCASSLARTGLTEAFFGQGTRLTVV.

The V and J genes are TRBV6-5 and TRBJ2-3; the D call from TCRdb, TRBD2, cannot be confirmed without DNA. The CDR3 covers 14 residues. Germline loops: CDR1 MNHEY, CDR2 SVGAGI. The CDR3 loop is CASSYSSRTDTQYF.

The V and J genes are TRBV29-1 and TRBJ2-5. Germline V gives CDR1 SQVTM, CDR2 ANQGSEA. CDR3 length: 14 residues. The CDR3 reads CSVVYVGLGETQYF.

The chain links TRBV4-2 to TRBJ2-3; TCRdb picks TRBD1, but there is no DNA to check that call. This CDR3 has 18 amino acids. Looked up from germline, CDR1 is LGHNA and CDR2 is YNFKEQ. CDR3: CASSQESVEGDLTDTQYF.

This chain links TRBV20-1 with TRBJ1-1; TCRdb names TRBD1, which stays unverified in the absence of DNA. Germline-derived CDR1 and CDR2 are DFQATT and SNEGSKA (reference sequence). There are 13 residues in the CDR3. The CDR3 reads CSATGTGRAEAFF.

Frequency places this clonotype as medium-sized. The J gene is TRBJ2-3, the V gene TRBV2; TCRdb proposes TRBD1, but this gene call is untestable without DNA. Germline V gene data show CDR1 as SNHLY and CDR2 as FYNNEI. The CDR3 length is 16 residues. CDR3 region: CASIPGQDKLGDTQYF.